A single T cell receptor beta chain is shown here with its context. The sample comes from a study of blood T cell repertoires in COVID-19. Study-level information: Donors in the United States, Italy and Spain gave samples during acute or convalescent COVID-19. The analysed material was cDNA or gDNA that came from T cells, B-cell-depleted T cells, or PBMCs.

Per the original methods: Estimated nucleated cell counts came from reference gene primer amplification. Produced via immunoSEQ multiplex PCR; TCRdb's table is partial and in-frame only. That table supplies the V and J calls and clone size; D and trimming were determined from the DNA. The repertoire holds about 170,000 clones, with about 80% as singletons. The receptor was derived from a woman in her seventies with acute or convalescent COVID-19. Sequencing was performed on peripheral blood.

Here the CDR3 DNA reads TGCGCCAGCAGTAAAAGCGACAGTCAGCCCCAGCATTTT. It translates to CASSKSDSQPQHF. The chain links TRBV10-2 to TRBJ1-5, with TRBD1 as a possible D gene (5 bases). V was clipped by 5 bases and J by 6 bases, with 11 bases between them. This CDR3 has 13 amino acids. The germline CDR1 and CDR2 sequences are WSHSY and SAAADI.